This entry concerns a single TCR beta chain. The record originates from a study of blood T cell repertoires in COVID-19. On the study more broadly: Acute and convalescent COVID-19 samples came from the United States, Italy and Spain. T cells, B-cell-depleted T cells, or PBMCs supplied cDNA or gDNA.

In the authors' methods: It was from reference gene primer amplification that nucleated cell counts were estimated. The table came from immunoSEQ multiplex PCR; TCRdb's copy has only in-frame clones and leaves some out. That table gives V, J and clone size, and the DNA gave D and trimming. The sample contains about 150,000 clones, just under 85% of which appear only once. This clonotype originated in a woman in her sixties with acute or convalescent COVID-19. The sequenced sample was peripheral blood.

CDR3 DNA: TGTGCCAGCAGCTTAAGCAACAACTATGGCTACACCTTC. This encodes CASSLSNNYGYTF. This chain joins TRBV7-9 and TRBJ1-2; no clear D. Germline V gene sequence: CDR1 SEHNR, CDR2 FQNEAQ (reference sequence). V was shortened by 2 bases and J by 2 bases, with 6 bases between the two germline ends. This CDR3 region has 13 residues.